Listed here are 27 T cell receptor beta chains from one sample, sequenced in a study of T-cell memory formation after mild COVID-19. TCRdb re-called the 5' RACE reads with MiXCR, one entry per CDR3 protein. Of more than 400,000 distinct CDR3 sequences listed, around a sixth are singletons. Sequencing used PBMCs or a T cell subset sorted from them (not recorded which). These TCRs come from an adult woman who had mild COVID-19 (a few samples of this study predate the infection). Cell type and time point are not known.

A few counts support this clonotype. This chain uses TRBV19 with TRBJ2-1; 16 bases agree with TRBD2. J gave up 6 bases and V 5 bases, and 4 bases lay outside the gene matches. The germline V gene encodes CDR1 LNHDA and CDR2 SQIVND (reference sequence). The CDR3 has 16 amino acids. The CDR3 spells CASSGGLAGGFNEQFF. For the CDR3, the DNA is TGTGCCAGTAGTGGGGGACTAGCGGGAGGGTTCAATGAGCAGTTCTTC.

On this clonotype: An end of the junction does not agree with germline; a read error may underlie this. The chain is built from TRBV9 and TRBJ2-1; weak D call: TRBD2 (6 bases). Germline CDR1 SGDLS, CDR2 YYNGEE. CDR3 length equals 15 residues. The CDR3 DNA sequence: TGTGCCAGCAGCGTAGGGGGAGGTGGGTACAATGAGGAGTTCTTC. Protein sequence: CASSVGGGGYNEEFF.

The chain joins TRBV2 to TRBJ1-2; tentative D call: TRBD1 (5 bases). The CDR3 consists of 14 residues. Trimming took 1 base from V and 8 from J, leaving 14 bases between them. Germline CDR1 reads SNHLY; CDR2 reads FYNNEI. CDR3: CASSEVIDSLGYTF. The CDR3 DNA follows: TGTGCCAGCAGTGAAGTCATTGACAGCTTGGGCTACACCTTC.

This clonotype was detected ten times or more. The chain couples TRBV7-8 to TRBJ1-2; D may be TRBD1 (5 bases). The CDR3 length is 13 residues. Germline loops: CDR1 SGHVS, CDR2 FQNEAQ. V lost 1 base, J lost 6 bases, and 9 bases lay in between. The CDR3 bases are TGTGCCAGCAGCTTAGGACAGATGGATGGCTACACCTTC. Its translation: CASSLGQMDGYTF.

V gene TRBV5-1 combines with J gene TRBJ2-7; 9 nucleotides agree with TRBD2. The CDR3 has 14 residues. Germline V CDR1 and CDR2: SGHRS, YFSETQ. The trim removed 5 bases at V and 1 base at J, leaving 4 bases unmatched. The CDR3 nucleotides are TGCGCCAGCAGTGAGGCGGGAGGGTCCTACGAGCAGTACTTC. It translates to CASSEAGGSYEQYF.

In this sample, this clonotype turned up a few times. V and J are TRBV29-1 and TRBJ2-5, with D tentatively TRBD2 (5 bases). The CDR3 length is 14 residues. Germline loops: CDR1 SQVTM, CDR2 ANQGSEA. V lost 5 bases to trimming and J lost 4 bases, with 17 bases between them. The CDR3 here is CSVSPGKHGETQYF. The CDR3 DNA is TGCAGCGTTTCCCCGGGAAAACACGGAGAGACCCAGTACTTC.

This clonotype was counted only a few times. This chain connects TRBV12-3 or TRBV12-4 to TRBJ2-4; 9 nucleotides align to TRBD1. The CDR3 runs to 15 residues. With 1 base clipped from V and 3 bases from J, the junction kept 1 base outside the gene matches. The CDR3 loop is CASSLGQGVKNIQYF. The CDR3 region has the DNA TGTGCCAGCAGTTTAGGACAGGGGGTCAAAAACATTCAGTACTTC.

J is TRBJ1-4 and V is TRBV5-4; tentative D call: TRBD1 (6 bases). Between the trimmed V and J ends, which lost 4 bases and 4 bases, there was a span of 14 bases. The CDR3 has 15 amino acids. Germline CDR1 and CDR2: SGHNT and YYREEE (reference sequence). In DNA form, the CDR3 reads TGTGCCAGCAGCGAAGGACAGACCAATAATGAAAAACTGTTTTTT. It codes for CASSEGQTNNEKLFF.

This clonotype appeared a few times. The chain carries TRBV23-1 and TRBJ2-7; TRBD1 matches at 8 bases. TRBV23-1 is an ORF; its function is uncertain. CDR3 size: 22 residues. The V gene end was trimmed by 2 bases and the J gene end by 1 base; junction bases not matched to a gene: 25. CDR3 loop: CASSQIGSYPRVRTGTSYEQYF. In nucleotides, the CDR3 is TGCGCCAGCAGTCAAATCGGGAGTTACCCTCGTGTTCGGACAGGGACGTCCTACGAGCAGTACTTC.

This clonotype showed up many times. The V call is TRBV5-1, the J call TRBJ2-1; TRBD2 matches at 13 bases. CDR3 length: 17 residues. Germline lookup yields CDR1 SGHRS and CDR2 YFSETQ. J lost 4 bases, V lost 3 bases, and 7 bases had no gene match. DNA for the CDR3: TGCGCCAGCAGCTACTCCGGGACTAGCGGGGTATACAATGAGCAGTTCTTC. This encodes CASSYSGTSGVYNEQFF.

The J gene is TRBJ1-6, the V gene TRBV18; D is perhaps TRBD1 (5 bases). The V gene lost 3 bases and the J gene lost 10 bases, with 10 bases spanning the gap. The germline gives CDR1 KGHSH, CDR2 LQKENI. The CDR3 has 13 amino acids. CDR3 coding DNA: TGTGCCAGCTCACCGGTAGGGGACTCACCCCTCCACTTT. It codes for CASSPVGDSPLHF.

This clonotype was seen only a few times. One junction end disagrees with the germline gene, perhaps due to a read error. The chain carries TRBV7-2 and TRBJ1-4; the D is unclear. This CDR3 region has 13 residues. The germline gives CDR1 SGHTA, CDR2 FQGNSA. The CDR3 here is CPSSSAPGEKLFF. CDR3 nucleotides: TGTCCCAGCAGCTCGGCCCCTGGGGAAAAACTGTTTTTT.

V is TRBV6-5 and J is TRBJ2-3; D might be TRBD1 (5 bases). CDR1 and CDR2 from the germline V gene are MNHEY and SVGAGI. The V gene lost 3 bases and the J gene lost 1 base, with 14 bases spanning the gap. CDR3 length equals 16 residues. CDR3 protein: CASSYGRGMGTDTQYF. The DNA of the CDR3 is TGTGCCAGCAGTTATGGAAGGGGAATGGGCACAGATACGCAGTATTTT.

The sample holds one count of this clonotype. The gene calls are TRBV6-5 and TRBJ1-5; D may be TRBD1 (5 bases). The V end lost 0 bases, the J end lost 7 bases, and 13 bases lay between the germline ends. The CDR3 sequence is 15 residues long. Germline V gives CDR1 MNHEY, CDR2 SVGAGI. This CDR3 reads CASSYSISGNQPQHF. Written as DNA, the CDR3 is TGTGCCAGCAGTTACTCGATCTCAGGGAACCAGCCCCAGCATTTT.

This chain uses TRBV29-1 with TRBJ1-1; 9 nucleotides agree with TRBD1. V trimming: 6 bases; J trimming: 6 bases; junction bases outside the gene matches: 11. CDR1 and CDR2 from the germline V gene are SQVTM and ANQGSEA. The CDR3 extends over 14 amino acids. The CDR3 coding sequence is TGCAGCGTGGACAGGGGAGTTGGTTTCGCTGAAGCTTTCTTT. Protein product: CSVDRGVGFAEAFF.

About this clonotype: One end of the junction fails to match germline, which may point to a read error. The chain combines TRBV7-2 with TRBJ2-1; a weak D match, TRBD2 (5 bases). The CDR3 length is 16 residues. Germline CDR1 reads SGHTA; CDR2 reads FQGNSA. CDR3 sequence (DNA): TGTGCCAGCAGCTCCATATGGGGAGAGGTGTACAATGTGCAGTTCTTC. As protein: CASSSIWGEVYNVQFF.

The sample holds a few counts of this clonotype. The chain joins TRBV29-1 to TRBJ2-7; 8 nucleotides agree with TRBD1. Trimming cost V 1 base and J 1 base; bases outside gene matches: 3. The germline CDR1 and CDR2 sequences are SQVTM and ANQGSEA. This CDR3 is 14 amino acids long. CDR3 DNA sequence: TGCAGCGTTGAAGCGACAGGGGAGTCCTACGAGCAGTACTTC. Amino acid sequence: CSVEATGESYEQYF.

In this sample, this clonotype turned up a few times. The rearrangement joins TRBV24-1 to TRBJ1-2; 7 bases line up with TRBD1. In germline, CDR1 is KGHDR, CDR2 SFDVKD. V gave up 4 bases and J gave up 5 bases; unmatched junction bases: 9. The CDR3 covers 15 residues. CDR3 residues: CATSEPRQGHYGYTF. CDR3 in DNA: TGTGCCACCAGTGAACCGCGACAGGGCCATTATGGCTACACCTTC.

The chain has TRBV3-1 and TRBJ2-1; 12 bases map to TRBD2. V was pared by 4 bases and J by 6 bases, with 4 bases of the junction left unmatched. Germline assignment: CDR1 LGHDT and CDR2 YNNKEL (reference sequence). This CDR3 is built from 15 residues. The CDR3 reads CASSLGLAGFNEQFF. CDR3 DNA sequence: TGTGCCAGCAGCCTTGGACTAGCGGGGTTCAATGAGCAGTTCTTC.

This clonotype was observed a handful of times. The chain has TRBV20-1 and TRBJ2-7; a possible D gene is TRBD1 (6 bases). The CDR3 consists of 11 residues. Germline V lookup: CDR1 DFQATT, CDR2 SNEGSKA (reference sequence). Trimming stripped 7 bases from V and 4 bases from J, with 11 bases between. The chain's CDR3 is CSVLQGYEQYF. The CDR3 DNA is TGCAGTGTACTACAGGGATACGAGCAGTACTTC.

V and J are TRBV29-1 and TRBJ2-5; TRBD2 might be the D (6 bases). Germline V gene sequence: CDR1 SQVTM, CDR2 ANQGSEA. This CDR3 has 15 residues. Trimming cost V 4 bases and J 5 bases, with 20 bases left between them. The CDR3 nucleotides read TGCAGCGTTGTCTTCGGTCTAGCGTTAGGGGAGACCCAGTACTTC. It translates to CSVVFGLALGETQYF.

The V and J genes are TRBV3-1 and TRBJ1-2, with TRBD1 matching 9 bases. The V and J ends lost 4 bases and 8 bases, in that order; junction bases with no gene match: 11. CDR1 LGHDT and CDR2 YNNKEL come from the germline V gene (reference sequence). The CDR3 sequence is 15 residues long. CDR3 protein: CASSPLENRGPGYTF. The CDR3 region has the DNA TGTGCCAGCAGCCCGCTAGAGAACAGGGGGCCGGGCTACACCTTC.

This chain links TRBV27 with TRBJ2-7; 9 nucleotides match TRBD1. V lost 3 bases, J lost 3 bases, and 6 bases stayed unmatched. The CDR3 totals 15 residues. CDR1 is MNHEY, CDR2 SMNVEV, per germline (reference sequence). CDR3 sequence: CASSLTGTGIYEQYF. The CDR3 bases are TGTGCCAGCAGTTTGACCGGGACAGGGATCTACGAGCAGTACTTC.

This chain links TRBV29-1 with TRBJ2-5; D perhaps matches TRBD2 (5 bases). Germline V CDR1 and CDR2: SQVTM, ANQGSEA. The CDR3 runs 15 residues. Trimming took 4 bases from V and 5 from J, leaving 20 bases between them. CDR3 sequence reads: CSVVSPGSRRETQYF. The CDR3, as DNA: TGCAGCGTTGTAAGTCCGGGATCCCGCCGGGAGACCCAGTACTTC.

The genes are TRBV7-9 and TRBJ2-5; 12 bases line up with TRBD1. Germline V gene lookup returns CDR1 SEHNR and CDR2 FQNEAQ (reference sequence). J lost 5 bases, V lost 5 bases, and 12 bases had no gene match. The CDR3 covers 17 residues. Here the CDR3 DNA reads TGTGCCAGCAGCGCAGTCCCGGGACAGGGGGCCGGGGAGACCCAGTACTTC. Protein sequence: CASSAVPGQGAGETQYF.

This clonotype was found a few times. CDR3 coding DNA: TGTGCCAGCTCGACAGGCGTCTACTATGGCTACACCTTC. This gives the protein CASSTGVYYGYTF. The chain has TRBV12-3 or TRBV12-4 and TRBJ1-2; the D gene is possibly TRBD1 (6 bases). The length of the CDR3 is 13 residues. The V and J ends lost 8 bases and 3 bases respectively, with 13 bases between them.

The CDR3 spells CASSSETVNTEAFF. Here the CDR3 DNA reads TGCGCCAGCAGCTCGGAGACCGTGAACACTGAAGCTTTCTTT. The chain carries TRBV5-1 and TRBJ1-1; no clear D. CDR1 and CDR2 from the germline V gene are SGHRS and YFSETQ. The length of the CDR3 is 14 residues. V was clipped by 3 bases and J by 0 bases, with 9 bases between them.